Detailed here is one TCR beta chain. The data derive from a study of blood T cell repertoires in COVID-19. Study-level background: Samples taken during acute and convalescent COVID-19 were collected in the United States, Italy and Spain. In each case, the material was cDNA or gDNA derived from T cells, B-cell-depleted T cells, or PBMCs.

Original methodology: Reference gene primers were amplified, and this amplification served to estimate nucleated cell counts. Measured with immunoSEQ multiplex PCR; TCRdb has only the in-frame clones, and not every one. The DNA gave D and trimming, while V, J and clone size come from that table. This sample has tens of thousands of clones, with around 90% found just once. The germline V gene has CDR1 GTSNPN and CDR2 SVGIG (reference sequence). The CDR3 runs 13 residues. Trimming pared 0 bases from V and 9 bases from J, leaving 12 bases between. The V call is TRBV30, the J call TRBJ2-1; D might be TRBD1 (6 bases). The specimen was peripheral blood. The receptor was derived from a woman of 80 years or more with active COVID-19. In DNA form, the CDR3 reads TGTGCCTGGAGTGTAGTCCTACAGGGTGAGCAGTTCTTC. As protein: CAWSVVLQGEQFF.